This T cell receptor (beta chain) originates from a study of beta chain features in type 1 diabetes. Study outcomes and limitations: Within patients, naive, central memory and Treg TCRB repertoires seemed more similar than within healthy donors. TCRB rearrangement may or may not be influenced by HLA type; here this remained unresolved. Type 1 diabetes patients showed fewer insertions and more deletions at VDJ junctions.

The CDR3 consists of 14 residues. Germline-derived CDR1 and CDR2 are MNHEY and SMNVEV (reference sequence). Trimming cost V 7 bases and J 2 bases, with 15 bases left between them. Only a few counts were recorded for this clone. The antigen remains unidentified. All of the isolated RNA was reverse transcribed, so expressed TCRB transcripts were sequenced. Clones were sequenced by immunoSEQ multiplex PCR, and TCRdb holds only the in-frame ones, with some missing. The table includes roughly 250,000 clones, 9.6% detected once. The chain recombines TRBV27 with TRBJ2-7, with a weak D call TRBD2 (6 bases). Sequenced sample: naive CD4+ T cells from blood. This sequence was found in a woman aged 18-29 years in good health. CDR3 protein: CASTRRETPYEQYF. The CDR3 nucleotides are TGTGCCAGCACCAGACGGGAGACCCCCTACGAGCAGTACTTC.